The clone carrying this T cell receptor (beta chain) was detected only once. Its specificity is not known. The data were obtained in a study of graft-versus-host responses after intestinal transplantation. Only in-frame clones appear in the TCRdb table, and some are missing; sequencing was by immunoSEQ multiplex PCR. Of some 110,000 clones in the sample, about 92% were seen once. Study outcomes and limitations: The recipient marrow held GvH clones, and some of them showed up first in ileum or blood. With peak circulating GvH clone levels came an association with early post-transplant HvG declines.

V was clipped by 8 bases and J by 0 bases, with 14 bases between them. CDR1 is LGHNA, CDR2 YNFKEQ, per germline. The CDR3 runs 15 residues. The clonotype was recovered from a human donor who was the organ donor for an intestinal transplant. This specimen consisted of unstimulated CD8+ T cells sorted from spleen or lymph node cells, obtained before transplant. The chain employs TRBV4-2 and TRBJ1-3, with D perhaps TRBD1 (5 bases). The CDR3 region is CASGPGRNSGNTIYF. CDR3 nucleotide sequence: TGTGCCAGCGGACCGGGACGGAACTCTGGAAACACCATATATTTT.